The subject of this entry is one TCR beta chain. In the authors' methods: Quantification of nucleated cells was approximated via reference gene primer amplification. The data were produced by immunoSEQ multiplex PCR, yet TCRdb's version contains in-frame clones alone and is incomplete. V and J calls and clone size are those listed in that table; D and trimming were worked out from the DNA. The table has 150,000 to 190,000 clones, 76% seen once. This sample is drawn from a study of blood T cell repertoires in COVID-19. For the study at large: The United States, Italy and Spain provided the acute and convalescent COVID-19 samples. The cDNA or gDNA used as material had been derived from T cells, B-cell-depleted T cells, or PBMCs.

The germline CDR1 and CDR2 sequences are SGHTA and FQGNSA. The CDR3 is made up of 17 amino acids. Unmatched junction bases numbered 12, after V lost 5 bases and J lost 0 bases. The sample was peripheral blood. This receptor was taken from a woman at least 80 years old with acute or convalescent COVID-19. This chain uses TRBV7-2 with TRBJ2-7; TRBD2 aligns across 8 bases. This chain's CDR3 is CASSPSRGGASSYEQYF. DNA for the CDR3: TGTGCCAGCAGCCCCAGCCGGGGGGGTGCGAGCTCCTACGAGCAGTACTTC.